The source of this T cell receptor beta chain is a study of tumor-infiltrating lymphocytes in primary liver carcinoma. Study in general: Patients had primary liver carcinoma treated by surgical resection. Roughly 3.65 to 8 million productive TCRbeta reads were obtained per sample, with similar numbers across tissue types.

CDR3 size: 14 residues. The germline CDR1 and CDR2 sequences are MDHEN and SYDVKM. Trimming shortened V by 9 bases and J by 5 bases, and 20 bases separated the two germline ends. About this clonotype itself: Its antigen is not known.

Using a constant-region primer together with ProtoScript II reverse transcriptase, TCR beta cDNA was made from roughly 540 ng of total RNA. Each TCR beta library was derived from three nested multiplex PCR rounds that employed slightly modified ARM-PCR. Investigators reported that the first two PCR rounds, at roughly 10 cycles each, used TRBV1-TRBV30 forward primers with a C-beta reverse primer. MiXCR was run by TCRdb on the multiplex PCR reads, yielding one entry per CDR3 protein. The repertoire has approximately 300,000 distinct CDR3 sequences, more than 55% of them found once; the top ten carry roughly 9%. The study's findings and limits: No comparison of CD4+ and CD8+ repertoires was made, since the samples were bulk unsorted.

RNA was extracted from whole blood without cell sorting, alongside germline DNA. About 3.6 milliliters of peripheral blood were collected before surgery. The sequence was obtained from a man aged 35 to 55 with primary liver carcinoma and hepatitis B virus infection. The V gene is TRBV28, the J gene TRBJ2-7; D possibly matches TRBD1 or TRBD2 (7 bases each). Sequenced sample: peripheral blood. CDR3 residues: CASLRGGTENEQYF. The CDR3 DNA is TGTGCCAGTCTAAGGGGGGGGACAGAGAACGAGCAGTACTTC.